This TCR beta chain was identified in a study of blood T cell repertoires in COVID-19. Study summary: Samples came from the United States, Italy and Spain, spanning acute and convalescent COVID-19. PBMCs, B-cell-depleted T cells, or T cells provided the cDNA or gDNA that made up the material.

In the original analysis: Amplified reference gene primers provided the basis for estimating nucleated cell counts. Using immunoSEQ multiplex PCR, the repertoire was profiled, and TCRdb retains in-frame clones only, with some absent. The V and J calls and clone size come from that table; D and trimming were worked out from the DNA. The repertoire holds about 69,000 clones, with roughly 90% as singletons. This clone turned up a few times. Within the sample, other DNA sequences also encode this same CDR3. This CDR3 is built from 13 residues. The junction had 5 bases not matched to a gene; V was cut back by 4 bases and J by 6 bases. The V gene's germline CDR1 is WNHNN and CDR2 SYGVQD (reference sequence).

This chain uses TRBV10-1 with TRBJ2-7; 8 nucleotides line up with TRBD1. This receptor was identified in a man aged 50 to 60 with acute or convalescent COVID-19. The sample comprised peripheral blood. CDR3 bases: TGCGCCAGCAGTGGAGGACAGGGCGGCGAGCAGTACTTC. Translated: CASSGGQGGEQYF.